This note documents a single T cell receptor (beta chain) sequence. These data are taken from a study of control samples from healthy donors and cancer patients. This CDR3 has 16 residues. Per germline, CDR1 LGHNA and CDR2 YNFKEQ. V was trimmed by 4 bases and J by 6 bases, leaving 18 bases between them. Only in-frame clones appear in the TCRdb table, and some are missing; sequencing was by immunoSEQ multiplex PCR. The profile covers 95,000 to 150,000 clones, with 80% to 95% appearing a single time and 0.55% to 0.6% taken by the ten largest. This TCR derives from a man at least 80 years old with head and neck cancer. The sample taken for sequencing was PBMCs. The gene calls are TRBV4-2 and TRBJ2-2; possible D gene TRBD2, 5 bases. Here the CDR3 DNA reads TGTGCCAGCAGCCCGACTATTGGGGTTGGCGCCGGGGAGCTGTTTTTT. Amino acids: CASSPTIGVGAGELFF.